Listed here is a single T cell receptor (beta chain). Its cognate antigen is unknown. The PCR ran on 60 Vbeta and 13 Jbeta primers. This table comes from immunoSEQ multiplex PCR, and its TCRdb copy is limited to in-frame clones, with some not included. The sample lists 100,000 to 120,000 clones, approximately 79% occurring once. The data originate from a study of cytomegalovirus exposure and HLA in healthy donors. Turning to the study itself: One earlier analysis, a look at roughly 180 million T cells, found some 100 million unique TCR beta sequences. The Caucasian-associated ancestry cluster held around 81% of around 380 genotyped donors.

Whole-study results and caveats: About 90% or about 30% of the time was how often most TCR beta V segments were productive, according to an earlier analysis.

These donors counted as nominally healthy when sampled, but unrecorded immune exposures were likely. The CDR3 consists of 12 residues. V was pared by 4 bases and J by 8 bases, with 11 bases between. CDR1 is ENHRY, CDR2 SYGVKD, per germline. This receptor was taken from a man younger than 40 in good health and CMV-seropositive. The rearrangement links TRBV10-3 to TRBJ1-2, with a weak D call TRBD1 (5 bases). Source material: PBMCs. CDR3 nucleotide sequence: TGTGCCATCAGTGCCTCCGGGGGGGGCTACACCTTC. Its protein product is CAISASGGGYTF.